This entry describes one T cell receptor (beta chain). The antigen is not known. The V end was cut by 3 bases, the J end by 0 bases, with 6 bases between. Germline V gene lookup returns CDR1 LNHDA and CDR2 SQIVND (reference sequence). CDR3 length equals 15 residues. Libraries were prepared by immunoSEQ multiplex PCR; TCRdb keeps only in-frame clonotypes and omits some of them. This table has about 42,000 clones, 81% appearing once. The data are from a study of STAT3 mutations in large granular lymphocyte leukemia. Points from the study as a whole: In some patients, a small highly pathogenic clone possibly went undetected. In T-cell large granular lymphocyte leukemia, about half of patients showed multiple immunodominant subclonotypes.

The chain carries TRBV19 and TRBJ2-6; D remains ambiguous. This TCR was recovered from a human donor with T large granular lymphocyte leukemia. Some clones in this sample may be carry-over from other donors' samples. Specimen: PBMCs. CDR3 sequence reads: CASSIIASGANVLTF. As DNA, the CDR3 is TGTGCCAGTAGTATCATAGCCTCTGGGGCCAACGTCCTGACTTTC.